The 4 T cell receptor beta chains reported below all come from one sample, sequenced in a study of cytomegalovirus exposure and HLA in healthy donors. Amplification used 60 Vbeta primers and 13 Jbeta primers. The data were produced by immunoSEQ multiplex PCR, yet TCRdb's version contains in-frame clones alone and is incomplete. The profile covers tens of thousands of clones, with around three fifths appearing a single time and 20% to 25% taken by the ten largest. Sequencing used PBMCs. Receptors originate from a woman aged 45-65 years in good health and CMV-seropositive.

This clone has more than one count but fewer than ten. The chain combines TRBV19 with TRBJ1-1; D not resolved. The V end lost 10 bases, the J end lost 5 bases, and 14 bases lay between the germline ends. This CDR3 contains 12 residues. Germline V gives CDR1 LNHDA, CDR2 SQIVND (reference sequence). Here the CDR3 reads CATRTGETEAFF. The CDR3 region has the DNA TGTGCCACCCGGACGGGAGAGACTGAAGCTTTCTTT. The full variable domain, its missing parts supplied by reference TRBV19 and TRBJ1-1, is DGGITQSPKYLFRKEGQNVTLSCEQNLNHDAMYWYRQDPGQGLRLIYYSQIVNDFQKGDIAEGYSVSREKKESFPLTVTSAQKNPTAFYLCATRTGETEAFFGQGTRLTVV.

The V call is TRBV6-5, the J call TRBJ2-7, with D possibly being TRBD2 (6 bases). V lost 6 bases and J 6 bases, leaving 15 bases between the germline ends. This CDR3 is 13 amino acids long. Germline V lookup: CDR1 MNHEY, CDR2 SVGAGI. The CDR3 sequence: CASSRMRGSEQYF. CDR3 DNA: TGTGCCAGCAGCCGCATGCGGGGTTCCGAGCAGTACTTC.

The chain combines TRBV9 with TRBJ1-2, with D possibly TRBD1 on 5 matching bases. Trimming stripped 0 bases from V and 6 bases from J, with 9 bases between. CDR3 size: 13 residues. The germline gives CDR1 SGDLS, CDR2 YYNGEE. The CDR3 DNA sequence: TGTGCCAGCAGCGTAGCAGGGTCCCATGGCTACACCTTC. Its protein product is CASSVAGSHGYTF.

The chain has TRBV28 and TRBJ1-1, with TRBD1 as a possible D gene (5 bases). V was clipped by 5 bases and J by 7 bases, with 14 bases between them. CDR3 length: 13 residues. Germline CDR1 reads MDHEN; CDR2 reads SYDVKM. Here the CDR3 reads CASSLPGQNEAFF. For the CDR3, the DNA is TGTGCCAGCAGTCTCCCTGGACAAAATGAAGCTTTCTTT.